Given below is one T cell receptor (beta chain) in context. Its specificity is not known. Generated by immunoSEQ multiplex PCR, the TCRdb table keeps only in-frame clones and is missing some. The table records more than 200,000 clones, roughly 87% of them present only once. This entry comes from a study of cytomegalovirus exposure and HLA in healthy donors. Study results and caveats: Cytomegalovirus-associated status was assigned to approximately 160 TCR beta chains. Specificity for CMV antigens was confirmed in vitro for a few of the CMV-associated chains. With high specificity and sensitivity, the classifier reportedly diagnosed cytomegalovirus status.

The CDR3 has 15 amino acids. V lost 8 bases to trimming and J lost 2 bases; unmatched junction nucleotides: 11. The chain has TRBV23-1 and TRBJ2-7, with 8 nucleotides matching TRBD1. TRBV23-1 is filed as an ORF, its function uncertain. The sequence came from a man in his late teens or twenties in good health and CMV-seropositive. Sample: PBMCs. The CDR3 sequence is CASSLVTGVTYEQYF. CDR3 coding DNA: TGCGCCAGCTCCCTCGTGACAGGGGTGACCTACGAGCAGTACTTC.